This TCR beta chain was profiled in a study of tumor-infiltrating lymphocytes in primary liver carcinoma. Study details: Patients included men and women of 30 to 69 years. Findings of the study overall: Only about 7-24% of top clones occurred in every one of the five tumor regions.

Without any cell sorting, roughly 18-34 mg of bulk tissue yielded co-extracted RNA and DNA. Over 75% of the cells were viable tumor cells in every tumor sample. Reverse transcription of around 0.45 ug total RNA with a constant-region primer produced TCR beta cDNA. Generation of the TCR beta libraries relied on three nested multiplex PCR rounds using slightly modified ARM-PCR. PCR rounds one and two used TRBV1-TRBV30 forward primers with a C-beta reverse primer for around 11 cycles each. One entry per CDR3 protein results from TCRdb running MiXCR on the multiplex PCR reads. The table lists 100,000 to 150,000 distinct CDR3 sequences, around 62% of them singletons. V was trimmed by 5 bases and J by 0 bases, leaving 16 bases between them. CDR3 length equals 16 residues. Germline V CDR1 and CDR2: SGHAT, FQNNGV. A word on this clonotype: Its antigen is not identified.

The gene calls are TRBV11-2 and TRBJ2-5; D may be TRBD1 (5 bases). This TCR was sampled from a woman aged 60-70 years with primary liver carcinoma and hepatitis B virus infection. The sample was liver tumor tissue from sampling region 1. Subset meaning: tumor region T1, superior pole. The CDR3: CASSPEQGYHQETQYF. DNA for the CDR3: TGTGCCAGCAGCCCAGAGCAGGGTTATCACCAAGAGACCCAGTACTTC.